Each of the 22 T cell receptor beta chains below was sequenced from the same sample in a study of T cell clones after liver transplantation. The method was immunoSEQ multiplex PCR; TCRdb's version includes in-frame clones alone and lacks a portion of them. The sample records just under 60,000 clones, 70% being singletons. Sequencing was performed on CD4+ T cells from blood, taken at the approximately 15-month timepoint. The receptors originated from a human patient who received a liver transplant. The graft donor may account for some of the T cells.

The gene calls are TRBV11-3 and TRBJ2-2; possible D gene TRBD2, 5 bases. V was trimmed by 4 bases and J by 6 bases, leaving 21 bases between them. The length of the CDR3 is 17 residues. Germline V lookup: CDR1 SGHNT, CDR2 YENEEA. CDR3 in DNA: TGTGCCAGCAGCTGGTCGGGGTTATTGGGGTCAGCCGGGGAGCTGTTTTTT. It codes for CASSWSGLLGSAGELFF.

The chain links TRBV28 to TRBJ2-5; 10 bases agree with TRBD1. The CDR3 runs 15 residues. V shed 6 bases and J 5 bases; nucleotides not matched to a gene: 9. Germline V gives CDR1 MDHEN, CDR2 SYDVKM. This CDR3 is CASSRQGAIGETQYF. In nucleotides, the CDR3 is TGTGCCAGCAGCCGACAGGGGGCGATTGGTGAGACCCAGTACTTC.

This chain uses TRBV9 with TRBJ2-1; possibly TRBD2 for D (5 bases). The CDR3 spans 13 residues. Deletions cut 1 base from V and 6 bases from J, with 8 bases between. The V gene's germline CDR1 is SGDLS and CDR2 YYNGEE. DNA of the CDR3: TGTGCCAGCAGCGTACTCGGAGGCAATGAGCAGTTCTTC. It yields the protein CASSVLGGNEQFF.

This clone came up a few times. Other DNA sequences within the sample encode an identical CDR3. CDR3 bases: TGTGCCAGCAGTTTATTCCCCTACGAGCAGTACTTC. Its protein product is CASSLFPYEQYF. The rearrangement links TRBV28 to TRBJ2-7; D gene unclear. The CDR3 contains 12 residues. Germline V gene sequence: CDR1 MDHEN, CDR2 SYDVKM. Trimming took off 1 base at V and 2 bases at J, with 3 bases between the two ends.

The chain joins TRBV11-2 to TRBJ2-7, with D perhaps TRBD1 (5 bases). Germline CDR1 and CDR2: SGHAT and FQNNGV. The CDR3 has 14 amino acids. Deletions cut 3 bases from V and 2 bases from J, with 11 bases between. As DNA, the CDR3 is TGTGCCAGCAGCTTGGCCCAGGGCCCCTACGAGCAGTACTTC. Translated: CASSLAQGPYEQYF. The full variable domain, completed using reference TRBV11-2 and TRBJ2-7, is EAGVAQSPRYKIIEKRQSVAFWCNPISGHATLYWYQQILGQGPKLLIQFQNNGVVDDSQLPKDRFSAERLKGVDSTLKIQPAKLEDSAVYLCASSLAQGPYEQYFGPGTRLTVT.

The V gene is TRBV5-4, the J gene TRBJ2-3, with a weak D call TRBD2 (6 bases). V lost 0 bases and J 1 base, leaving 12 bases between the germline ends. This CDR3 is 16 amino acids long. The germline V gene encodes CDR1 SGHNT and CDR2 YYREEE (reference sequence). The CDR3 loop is CASSLAGSQGTDTQYF. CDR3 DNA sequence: TGTGCCAGCAGCTTGGCCGGGAGTCAGGGCACAGATACGCAGTATTTT.

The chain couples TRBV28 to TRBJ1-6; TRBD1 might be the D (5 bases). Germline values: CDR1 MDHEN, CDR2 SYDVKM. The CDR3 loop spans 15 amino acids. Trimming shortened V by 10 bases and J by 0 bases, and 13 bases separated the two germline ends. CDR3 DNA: TGTGCCATCGGAGGGGCTAGCTCCTATAATTCACCCCTCCACTTT. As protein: CAIGGASSYNSPLHF.

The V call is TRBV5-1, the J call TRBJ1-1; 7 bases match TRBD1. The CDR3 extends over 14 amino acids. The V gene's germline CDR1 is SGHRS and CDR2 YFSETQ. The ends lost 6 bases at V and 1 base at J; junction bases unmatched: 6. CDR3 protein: CASKIQGENTEAFF. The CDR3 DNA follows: TGCGCCAGCAAAATCCAGGGGGAGAACACTGAAGCTTTCTTT.

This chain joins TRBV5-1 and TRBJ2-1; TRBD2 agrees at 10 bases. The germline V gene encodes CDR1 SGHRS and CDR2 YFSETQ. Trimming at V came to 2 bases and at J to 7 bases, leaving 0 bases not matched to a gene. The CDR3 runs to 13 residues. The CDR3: CASSLAGGNEQFF. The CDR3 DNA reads TGCGCCAGCAGCTTAGCGGGGGGGAATGAGCAGTTCTTC.

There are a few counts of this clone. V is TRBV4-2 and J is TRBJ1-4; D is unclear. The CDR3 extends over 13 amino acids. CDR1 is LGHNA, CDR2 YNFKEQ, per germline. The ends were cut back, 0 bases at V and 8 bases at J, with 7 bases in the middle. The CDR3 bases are TGTGCCAGCAGCCAAGATTTATGGGAAAAACTGTTTTTT. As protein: CASSQDLWEKLFF.

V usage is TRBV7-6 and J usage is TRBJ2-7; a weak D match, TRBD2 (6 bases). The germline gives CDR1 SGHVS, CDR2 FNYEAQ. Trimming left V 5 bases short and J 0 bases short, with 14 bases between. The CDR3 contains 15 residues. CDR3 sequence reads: CASSPLDGGSYEQYF. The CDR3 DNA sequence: TGTGCCAGCAGCCCCCTCGACGGGGGCTCCTACGAGCAGTACTTC.

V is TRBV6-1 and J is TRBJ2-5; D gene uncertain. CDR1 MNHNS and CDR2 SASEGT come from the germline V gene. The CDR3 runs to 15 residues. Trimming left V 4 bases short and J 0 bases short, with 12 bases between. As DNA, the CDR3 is TGTGCCAGCAGTGGTTCAACAGCCCACCAAGAGACCCAGTACTTC. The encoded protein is CASSGSTAHQETQYF.

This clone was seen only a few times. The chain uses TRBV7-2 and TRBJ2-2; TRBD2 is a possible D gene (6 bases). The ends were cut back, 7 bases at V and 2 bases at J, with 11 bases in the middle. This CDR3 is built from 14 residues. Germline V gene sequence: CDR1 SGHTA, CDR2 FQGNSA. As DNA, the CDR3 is TGTGCCAGCACCGTGGACTATAACACCGGGGAGCTGTTTTTT. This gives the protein CASTVDYNTGELFF.

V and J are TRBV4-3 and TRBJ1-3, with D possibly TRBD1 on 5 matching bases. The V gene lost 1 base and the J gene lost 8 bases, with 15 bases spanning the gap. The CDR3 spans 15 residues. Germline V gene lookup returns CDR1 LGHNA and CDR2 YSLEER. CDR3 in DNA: TGCGCCAGCAGCCAAGGGGGGGAGGGGACGGACACCATATATTTT. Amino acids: CASSQGGEGTDTIYF.

CDR3 in amino acids: CASSRTGGSYEQYF. CDR3 bases: TGTGCCAGTAGTAGGACAGGGGGCTCCTACGAGCAGTACTTC. The J gene is TRBJ2-7, the V gene TRBV19, with 10 bases matching TRBD1. The CDR3 covers 14 residues. J was trimmed by 0 bases and V by 4 bases; bases with no gene match: 0. Looked up from germline, CDR1 is LNHDA and CDR2 is SQIVND (reference sequence).

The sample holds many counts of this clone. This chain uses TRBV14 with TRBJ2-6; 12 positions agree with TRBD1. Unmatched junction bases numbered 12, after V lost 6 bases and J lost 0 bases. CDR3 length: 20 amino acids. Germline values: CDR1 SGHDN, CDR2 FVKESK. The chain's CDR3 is CASREGDRGLPSSGANVLTF. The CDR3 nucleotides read TGTGCCAGCAGAGAGGGGGACAGGGGGCTCCCTAGCTCTGGGGCCAACGTCCTGACTTTC.

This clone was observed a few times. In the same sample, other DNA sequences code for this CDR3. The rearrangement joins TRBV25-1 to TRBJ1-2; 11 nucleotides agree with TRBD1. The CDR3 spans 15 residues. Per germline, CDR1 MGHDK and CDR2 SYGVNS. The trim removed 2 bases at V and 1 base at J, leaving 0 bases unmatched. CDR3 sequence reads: CASSEGTGGNYGYTF. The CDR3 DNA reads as TGTGCCAGCAGTGAAGGGACAGGGGGTAACTATGGCTACACCTTC.

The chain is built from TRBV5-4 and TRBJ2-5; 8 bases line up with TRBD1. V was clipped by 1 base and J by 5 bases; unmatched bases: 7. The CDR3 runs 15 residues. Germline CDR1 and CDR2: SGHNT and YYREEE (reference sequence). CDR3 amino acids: CASSLWQGAKETQYF. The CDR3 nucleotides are TGTGCCAGCAGCTTGTGGCAGGGGGCGAAGGAGACCCAGTACTTC.

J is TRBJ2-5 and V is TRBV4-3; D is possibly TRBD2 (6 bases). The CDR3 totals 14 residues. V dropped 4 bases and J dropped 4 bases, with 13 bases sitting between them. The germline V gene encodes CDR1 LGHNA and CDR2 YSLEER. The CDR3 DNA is TGCGCCAGCAGCCCCGCTATGGGAGGAGAGACCCAGTACTTC. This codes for CASSPAMGGETQYF.

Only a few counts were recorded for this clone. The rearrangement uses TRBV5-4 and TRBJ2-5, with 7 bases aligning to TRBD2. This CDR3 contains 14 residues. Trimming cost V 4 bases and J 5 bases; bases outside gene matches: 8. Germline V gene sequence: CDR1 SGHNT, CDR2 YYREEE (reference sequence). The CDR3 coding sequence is TGTGCCAGCAGCCAGGGCGGGAGCACCGAGACCCAGTACTTC. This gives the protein CASSQGGSTETQYF.

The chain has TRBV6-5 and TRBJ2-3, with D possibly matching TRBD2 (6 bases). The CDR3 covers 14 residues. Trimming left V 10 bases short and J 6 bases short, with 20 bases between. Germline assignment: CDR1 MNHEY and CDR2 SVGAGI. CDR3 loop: CAITLASYWDTQYF. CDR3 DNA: TGTGCCATAACACTAGCCTCGTATTGGGATACGCAGTATTTT.

The CDR3 DNA is TGTGCCAGCAGTTTAGACCGAACCGGCCAGGGGGCGAACACCATATATTTT. This encodes CASSLDRTGQGANTIYF. The V and J genes are TRBV27 and TRBJ1-3; 8 bases map to TRBD1. Germline lookup yields CDR1 MNHEY and CDR2 SMNVEV (reference sequence). Trimming took 2 bases from V and 7 from J; bases not matched to a gene: 13. The CDR3 is 17 amino acids.